The 27 T cell receptor beta chains listed next were all sequenced from one sample in a study of shared clonotypes between healthy human individuals. Data came from immunoSEQ multiplex PCR; TCRdb stores just in-frame clones and leaves some out. The data hold 640,000 or so clones, with roughly 70% observed a single time. The specimen sequenced was memory CD4+ T cells sorted from blood. Subset described: CD45RA-negative fraction. Every receptor here comes from a woman in her 30s in good health.

CDR3 sequence reads: CASSSYLQGNYGYTF. For the CDR3, the DNA is TGTGCCAGCAGCTCCTACTTACAGGGAAACTATGGCTACACCTTC. The genes are TRBV7-2 and TRBJ1-2; D might be TRBD1 (6 bases). The CDR3 contains 15 residues. Germline V gives CDR1 SGHTA, CDR2 FQGNSA. The V and J ends lost 4 bases and 2 bases respectively, with 14 bases between them.

The chain uses TRBV5-3 and TRBJ2-5; TRBD1 is a possible D gene (6 bases). TRBV5-3 is an ORF, and what it does is uncertain. Trimming removed 0 bases at V and 13 bases at J, with 13 bases between. The CDR3 loop spans 12 amino acids. CDR3 DNA sequence: TGTGCCAGAAGCTTGGCTAAGCAGACAGGGTACTTC. This sequence encodes CARSLAKQTGYF.

The chain has TRBV29-1 and TRBJ2-2, with 10 bases fitting TRBD2. Trimming at V came to 4 bases and at J to 4 bases, leaving 15 bases not matched to a gene. Germline loops: CDR1 SQVTM, CDR2 ANQGSEA. This CDR3 is 18 amino acids long. CDR3 bases: TGCAGCGTTGTAACCCAAGGAGCTAGCGGGAGCGGCACCGGGGAGCTGTTTTTT. As protein: CSVVTQGASGSGTGELFF.

V usage is TRBV19 and J usage is TRBJ2-7; 7 bases agree with TRBD1. The germline gives CDR1 LNHDA, CDR2 SQIVND (reference sequence). The J segment lost 4 bases and the V segment lost 6 bases, leaving 12 bases of the junction unmatched. This CDR3 has 15 residues. The CDR3 loop is CASSVRGKGVYEQYF. The DNA for the CDR3 is TGTGCCAGTAGCGTCAGGGGGAAAGGGGTGTACGAGCAGTACTTC.

This clone was observed a handful of times. The gene calls are TRBV6-1 and TRBJ1-5; TRBD1 is a possible D gene (5 bases). Trimming removed 6 bases from V and 0 bases from J, with 9 bases in between. CDR1 and CDR2 (germline): MNHNS, SASEGT. This CDR3 is built from 14 residues. CDR3 sequence reads: CASSEQVSNQPQHF. For the CDR3, the DNA is TGTGCCAGCAGCGAACAGGTTAGCAATCAGCCCCAGCATTTT.

The chain is built from TRBV27 and TRBJ2-7; D is unresolved. This CDR3 has 16 amino acids. Germline CDR1 and CDR2: MNHEY and SMNVEV (reference sequence). V lost 5 bases and J lost 0, with 17 bases in between. DNA for the CDR3: TGTGCCAGCAGTCCTACCGCCAGAGCAGGCTCCTACGAGCAGTACTTC. The encoded protein is CASSPTARAGSYEQYF.

J is TRBJ2-5 and V is TRBV13, with TRBD2 matching over 8 bases. CDR1 PRHDT and CDR2 FYEKMQ come from the germline V gene (reference sequence). The junction had 7 bases not matched to a gene; V was cut back by 6 bases and J by 4 bases. This CDR3 region has 14 residues. The CDR3 bases are TGTGCCAGCAGGCCAGCGGGAGTTCTAGAGACCCAGTACTTC. Translated: CASRPAGVLETQYF.

The sample holds a few counts of this clone. The chain joins TRBV27 to TRBJ2-5; D possibly corresponds to TRBD1 (7 bases). Trimming removed 2 bases at V and 5 bases at J, with 15 bases between. The CDR3 runs to 15 residues. The germline V gene has CDR1 MNHEY and CDR2 SMNVEV (reference sequence). CDR3 sequence (DNA): TGTGCCAGCAGTTTAGGAAGGGCAGGGGGGGAGACCCAGTACTTC. It encodes CASSLGRAGGETQYF.

To note about this clone: The same CDR3 is also encoded by other DNA sequences in this sample. The rearrangement joins TRBV9 to TRBJ2-2, with D uncertain. V lost 1 base to trimming and J lost 2 bases, with 6 bases between them. The CDR3 is 14 residues long. Germline loops: CDR1 SGDLS, CDR2 YYNGEE. DNA for the CDR3: TGTGCCAGCAGCGTAAGCAGTAACACCGGGGAGCTGTTTTTT. This sequence encodes CASSVSSNTGELFF. Combining the CDR3 with reference TRBV9 and TRBJ2-2 gives the whole variable domain DSGVTQTPKHLITATGQRVTLRCSPRSGDLSVYWYQQSLDQGLQFLIQYYNGEERAKGNILERFSAQQFPDLHSELNLSSLELGDSALYFCASSVSSNTGELFFGEGSRLTVL.

The chain has TRBV25-1 and TRBJ2-1; perhaps TRBD1 as D (6 bases). Trimming stripped 1 base from V and 5 bases from J, with 15 bases between. This CDR3 is built from 16 residues. Germline V gene data show CDR1 as MGHDK and CDR2 as SYGVNS. In DNA form, the CDR3 reads TGTGCCAGCAGTGAATCACAGGGTTACGGGGACAATGAGCAGTTCTTC. Its translation: CASSESQGYGDNEQFF.

This clone was recorded only once. The chain joins TRBV6-5 to TRBJ1-2; D perhaps matches TRBD1 (5 bases). Germline CDR1 and CDR2: MNHEY and SVGAGI. The CDR3 spans 15 residues. V was shortened by 0 bases and J by 5 bases, with 13 bases between the two germline ends. The DNA of the CDR3 is TGTGCCAGCAGTTACTCAAGGATGCCAGGGTATGGCTACACCTTC. Translation: CASSYSRMPGYGYTF.

The rearrangement joins TRBV5-6 to TRBJ1-2; D possibly corresponds to TRBD1 (6 bases). CDR1 is SGHDT, CDR2 YYEEEE, per germline. The ends were cut back, 4 bases at V and 5 bases at J, with 12 bases in the middle. This CDR3 is 13 amino acids long. CDR3 in amino acids: CASSPGQSYGYTF. CDR3 sequence (DNA): TGTGCCAGCAGCCCCGGACAGTCTTATGGCTACACCTTC.

The J gene is TRBJ2-7, the V gene TRBV28; 8 bases fit TRBD1. J was trimmed by 4 bases and V by 6 bases; bases with no gene match: 5. This CDR3 spans 13 amino acids. Germline V gene data show CDR1 as MDHEN and CDR2 as SYDVKM. Written as DNA, the CDR3 is TGTGCCAGCAGGGCAGGGGGCCTTTACGAGCAGTACTTC. Translation: CASRAGGLYEQYF. Combining the CDR3 with reference TRBV28 and TRBJ2-7 gives the whole variable domain DVKVTQSSRYLVKRTGEKVFLECVQDMDHENMFWYRQDPGLGLRLIYFSYDVKMKEKGDIPEGYSVSREKKERFSLILESASTNQTSMYLCASRAGGLYEQYFGPGTRLTVT.

The chain combines TRBV11-2 with TRBJ2-1; TRBD2 matches at 7 bases. The germline CDR1 and CDR2 sequences are SGHAT and FQNNGV. The CDR3 has 15 residues. V lost 2 bases to trimming and J lost 5 bases; unmatched junction nucleotides: 6. The chain's CDR3 is CASSLITSEHNEQFF. DNA for the CDR3: TGTGCCAGCAGCTTAATAACTAGCGAGCACAATGAGCAGTTCTTC.

This sequence joins TRBV4-2 and TRBJ1-6; D gene uncertain. Trimming took 3 bases from V and 7 from J, leaving 4 bases between them. CDR1 and CDR2 from the germline V gene are LGHNA and YNFKEQ. The CDR3 extends over 12 amino acids. The CDR3 nucleotides are TGTGCCAGCAGCCAGGTGAATTCACCCCTCCACTTT. This encodes CASSQVNSPLHF.

The chain has TRBV28 and TRBJ2-2; the match to TRBD2 covers 11 bases. The CDR3 covers 17 residues. V dropped 1 base and J dropped 4; count of bases not matched to a gene: 5. Germline lookup yields CDR1 MDHEN and CDR2 SYDVKM. The CDR3: CASSLFLAGGGTGELFF. CDR3 sequence (DNA): TGTGCCAGCAGTTTATTCCTAGCGGGAGGTGGCACCGGGGAGCTGTTTTTT.

This clone was seen a few times. V usage is TRBV27 and J usage is TRBJ1-1, with TRBD1 identical over 7 bases. Germline-derived CDR1 and CDR2 are MNHEY and SMNVEV (reference sequence). Unmatched junction bases numbered 8, after V lost 2 bases and J lost 5 bases. The CDR3 runs to 15 residues. The CDR3 reads CASSLRPGGRTEAFF. The CDR3 nucleotides are TGTGCCAGCAGTTTAAGGCCAGGGGGGAGGACTGAAGCTTTCTTT.

The count of this clone is one. The rearrangement links TRBV5-1 to TRBJ2-7; D is tentatively TRBD1 or TRBD2 (5 bases each). There are 14 residues in the CDR3. Germline V gene lookup returns CDR1 SGHRS and CDR2 YFSETQ. Trimming removed 3 bases from V and 0 bases from J, with 10 bases in between. The CDR3 region has the DNA TGCGCCAGCAGCTGGGACCCGAACTCCTACGAGCAGTACTTC. This sequence encodes CASSWDPNSYEQYF.

The V and J genes are TRBV28 and TRBJ2-5; tentatively, D is TRBD1 (6 bases). The J call may be incorrect, as the DNA end agrees better with TRBJ2-7. This CDR3 has 14 amino acids. CDR1 and CDR2 (germline): MDHEN, SYDVKM. DNA for the CDR3: TGTGCCAGCAAAGACCGGGGACAAACGAACGAGCAGTACTTC. Residues: CASKDRGQTNEQYF.

In its sample, this clone was seen a few times. This chain connects TRBV5-1 to TRBJ2-7; 8 nucleotides line up with TRBD1. Germline V gene sequence: CDR1 SGHRS, CDR2 YFSETQ. The CDR3 is made up of 14 amino acids. After removal of 0 bases from V and 9 bases from J, the junction contained 8 bases not matched to a gene. The CDR3 region is CASSLGQGSVRQYF. CDR3 DNA sequence: TGCGCCAGCAGCTTGGGACAGGGGTCAGTAAGGCAGTACTTC.

The rearrangement joins TRBV5-4 to TRBJ1-3; D is undetermined. In germline, CDR1 is SGHNT, CDR2 YYREEE (reference sequence). V was pared by 4 bases and J by 0 bases, with 11 bases between. There are 15 residues in the CDR3. The CDR3 nucleotides are TGTGCCAGCAGCCTTAACGACCGCTCTGGAAACACCATATATTTT. Protein: CASSLNDRSGNTIYF.

The V gene is TRBV7-8, the J gene TRBJ2-1, with D possibly TRBD2 on 6 matching bases. CDR1 and CDR2 from the germline V gene are SGHVS and FQNEAQ. V was pared by 3 bases and J by 1 base, with 10 bases between. CDR3 length: 15 residues. The DNA for the CDR3 is TGTGCCAGCAGCTTCGGCGGGAAATCCTACAATGAGCAGTTCTTC. Protein sequence: CASSFGGKSYNEQFF.

This clone was counted many times. The chain couples TRBV18 to TRBJ2-2; 9 bases fit TRBD1. The V gene's germline CDR1 is KGHSH and CDR2 LQKENI. V dropped 6 bases and J dropped 1; count of bases not matched to a gene: 9. This CDR3 is built from 17 residues. CDR3 nucleotides: TGTGCCAGCTCTCCCAATTCGGGACAGGGGAACACCGGGGAGCTGTTTTTT. This codes for CASSPNSGQGNTGELFF. The whole variable domain, filled in from reference TRBV18 and TRBJ2-2, reads NAGVMQNPRHLVRRRGQEARLRCSPMKGHSHVYWYRQLPEEGLKFMVYLQKENIIDESGMPKERFSAEFPKEGPSILRIQQVVRGDSAAYFCASSPNSGQGNTGELFFGEGSRLTVL.

CDR3 loop: CASWGKAKNIQYF. In nucleotides, the CDR3 is TGTGCCAGCTGGGGGAAAGCCAAAAACATTCAGTACTTC. V and J are TRBV6-5 and TRBJ2-4; D is possibly TRBD1 or TRBD2 (5 bases each). The CDR3 extends over 13 amino acids. Germline CDR1 MNHEY, CDR2 SVGAGI. Trimming pared 8 bases from V and 0 bases from J, leaving 8 bases between.

The chain carries TRBV7-2 and TRBJ2-7; D tentatively reads TRBD1 or TRBD2 (5 bases each). The germline V gene encodes CDR1 SGHTA and CDR2 FQGNSA. The V and J ends lost 6 bases and 0 bases respectively, with 15 bases between them. This CDR3 is 15 amino acids long. The CDR3 bases are TGTGCCAGCAGGCCAACAACAGGACTCTCCTACGAGCAGTACTTC. Amino acid sequence: CASRPTTGLSYEQYF.

The chain employs TRBV19 and TRBJ2-7; D possibly corresponds to TRBD1 (6 bases). Trimming removed 0 bases from V and 3 bases from J, with 6 bases in between. Germline V gene sequence: CDR1 LNHDA, CDR2 SQIVND (reference sequence). This CDR3 comprises 13 residues. CDR3 region: CASSIEGGYEQYF. The DNA of the CDR3 is TGTGCCAGTAGTATAGAAGGGGGCTACGAGCAGTACTTC.

This chain joins TRBV6-5 and TRBJ2-7; 7 bases line up with TRBD1. This CDR3 region has 14 residues. The V gene's germline CDR1 is MNHEY and CDR2 SVGAGI. The J segment lost 2 bases and the V segment lost 4 bases, leaving 5 bases of the junction unmatched. This CDR3 reads CASSSGQAPYEQYF. CDR3 nucleotides: TGTGCCAGCAGTTCTGGACAGGCCCCCTACGAGCAGTACTTC.